This T cell receptor beta chain appears in the sequencing data of a study of T-cell memory formation after mild COVID-19. Across the study: Among the donors, TCR clusters were largely specific to each donor.

Using its own MiXCR run on the 5' RACE reads, TCRdb lists one record per CDR3 protein. The sample lists about 100,000 distinct CDR3 sequences, approximately 10% occurring once. The CDR3 has 14 amino acids. Germline assignment: CDR1 PRHDT and CDR2 FYEKMQ (reference sequence). Trimming took 5 bases from V and 1 from J, leaving 11 bases between them. Sequenced sample: PBMCs or a T cell subset sorted from them (not recorded which). This clonotype was sampled from a man between 18 and 29 years old who had mild COVID-19 (a few samples of this study predate the infection). Cell type and time point are not known. The J gene is TRBJ1-1, the V gene TRBV13; TRBD1 might be the D (6 bases). CDR3 DNA sequence: TGTGCCAGCAGCCCGGAGACAGGGAACACTGAAGCTTTCTTT. Translated: CASSPETGNTEAFF.